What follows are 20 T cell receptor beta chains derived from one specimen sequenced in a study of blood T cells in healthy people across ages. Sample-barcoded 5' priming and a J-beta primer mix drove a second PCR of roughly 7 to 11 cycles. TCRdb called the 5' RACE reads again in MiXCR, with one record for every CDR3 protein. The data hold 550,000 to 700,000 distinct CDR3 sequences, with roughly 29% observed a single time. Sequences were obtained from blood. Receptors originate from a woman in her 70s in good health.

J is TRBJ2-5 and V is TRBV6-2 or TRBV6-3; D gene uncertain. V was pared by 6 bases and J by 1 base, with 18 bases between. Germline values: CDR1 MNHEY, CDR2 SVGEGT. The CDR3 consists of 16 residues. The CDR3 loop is CASSDLLRLSQETQYF. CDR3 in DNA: TGTGCCAGCAGCGACCTCCTGCGACTCAGCCAAGAGACCCAGTACTTC.

In DNA form, the CDR3 reads TGTGCCAGCAGCCGAGGGGTTATCTATGGCTACACCTTC. It is translated as CASSRGVIYGYTF. The rearrangement joins TRBV7-9 to TRBJ1-2; the D gene is possibly TRBD1 (5 bases). Looked up from germline, CDR1 is SEHNR and CDR2 is FQNEAQ (reference sequence). CDR3 length: 13 amino acids. V was shortened by 5 bases and J by 4 bases, with 11 bases between the two germline ends.

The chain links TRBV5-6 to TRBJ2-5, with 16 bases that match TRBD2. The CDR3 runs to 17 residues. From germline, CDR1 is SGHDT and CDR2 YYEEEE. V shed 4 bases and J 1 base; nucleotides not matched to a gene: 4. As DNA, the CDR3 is TGTGCCAGCAGCCCGGGGACTAGCGGGGGGGCCCAAGAGACCCAGTACTTC. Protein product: CASSPGTSGGAQETQYF.

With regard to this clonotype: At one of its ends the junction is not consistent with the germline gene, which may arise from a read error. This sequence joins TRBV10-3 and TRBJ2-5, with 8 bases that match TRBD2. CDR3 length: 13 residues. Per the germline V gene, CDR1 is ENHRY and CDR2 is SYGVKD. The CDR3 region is CAISGGVPETQYF. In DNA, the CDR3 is TGTGCCATCAGCGGGGGGGTACCAGAGACCCAATACTTC.

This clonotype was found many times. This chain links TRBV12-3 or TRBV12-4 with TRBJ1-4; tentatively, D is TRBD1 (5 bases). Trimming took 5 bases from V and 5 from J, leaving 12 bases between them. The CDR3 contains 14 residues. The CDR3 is CASSPGQLNEKLFF. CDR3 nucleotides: TGTGCCAGCAGTCCAGGGCAGTTAAATGAAAAACTGTTTTTT.

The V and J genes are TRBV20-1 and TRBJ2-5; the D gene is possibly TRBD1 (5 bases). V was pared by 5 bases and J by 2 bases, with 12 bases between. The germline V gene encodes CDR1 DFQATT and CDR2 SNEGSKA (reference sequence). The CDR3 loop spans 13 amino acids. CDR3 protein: CSAAQVQQETQYF. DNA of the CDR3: TGCAGTGCTGCACAGGTTCAACAAGAGACCCAGTACTTC.

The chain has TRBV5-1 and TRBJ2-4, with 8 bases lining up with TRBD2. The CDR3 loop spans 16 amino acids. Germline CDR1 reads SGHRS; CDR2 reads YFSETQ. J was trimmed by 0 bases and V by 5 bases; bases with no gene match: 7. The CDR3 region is CASSYASGGAKNIQYF. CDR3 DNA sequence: TGCGCCAGCAGTTATGCGAGCGGGGGAGCCAAAAACATTCAGTACTTC.

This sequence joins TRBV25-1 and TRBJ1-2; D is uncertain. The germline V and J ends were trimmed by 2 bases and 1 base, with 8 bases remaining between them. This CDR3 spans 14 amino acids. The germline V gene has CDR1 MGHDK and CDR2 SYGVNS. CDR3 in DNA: TGTGCCAGCAGTGAACAAGGAAGTAACTATGGCTACACCTTC. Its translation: CASSEQGSNYGYTF.

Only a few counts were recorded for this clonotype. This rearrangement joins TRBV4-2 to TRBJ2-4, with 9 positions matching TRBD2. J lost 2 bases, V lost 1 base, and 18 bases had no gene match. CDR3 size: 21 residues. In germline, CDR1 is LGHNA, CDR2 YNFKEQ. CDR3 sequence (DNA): TGTGCCAGCAGCCAAGCCTCGAGCACGGCACGGACTAGCGAGTCCAAAAACATTCAGTACTTC. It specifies CASSQASSTARTSESKNIQYF.

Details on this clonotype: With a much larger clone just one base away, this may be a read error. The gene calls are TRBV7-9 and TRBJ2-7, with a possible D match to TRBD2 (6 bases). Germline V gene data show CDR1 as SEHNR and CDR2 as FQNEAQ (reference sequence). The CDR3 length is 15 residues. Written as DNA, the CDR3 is TGTTCCAGCAGCTTAGTGGCGGGGAGCTCCTACGAGCAGTACTTC. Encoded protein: CSSSLVAGSSYEQYF.

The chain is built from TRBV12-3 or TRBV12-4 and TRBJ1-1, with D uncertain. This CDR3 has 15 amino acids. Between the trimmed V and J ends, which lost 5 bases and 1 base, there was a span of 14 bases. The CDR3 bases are TGTGCCAGCAGTCCCCGTGTGGGTTGGAACACTGAAGCTTTCTTT. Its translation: CASSPRVGWNTEAFF.

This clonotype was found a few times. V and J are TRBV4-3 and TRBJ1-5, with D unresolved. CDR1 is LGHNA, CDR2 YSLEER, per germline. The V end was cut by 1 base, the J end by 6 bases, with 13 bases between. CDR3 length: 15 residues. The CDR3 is CASSQVSGLGQPQHF. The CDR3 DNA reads TGCGCCAGCAGCCAAGTCTCTGGGTTGGGTCAGCCCCAGCATTTT.

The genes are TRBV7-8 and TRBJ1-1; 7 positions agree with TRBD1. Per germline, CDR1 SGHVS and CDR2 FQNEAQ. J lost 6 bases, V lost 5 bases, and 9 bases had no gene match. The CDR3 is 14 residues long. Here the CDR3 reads CASSRTGEKSEAFF. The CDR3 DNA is TGTGCCAGCAGCCGTACAGGGGAAAAATCTGAAGCTTTCTTT. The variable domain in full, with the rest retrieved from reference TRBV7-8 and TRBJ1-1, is GAGVSQSPRYKVAKRGQDVALRCDPISGHVSLFWYQQALGQGPEFLTYFQNEAQLDKSGLPSDRFFAERPEGSVSTLKIQRTQQEDSAVYLCASSRTGEKSEAFFGQGTRLTVV.

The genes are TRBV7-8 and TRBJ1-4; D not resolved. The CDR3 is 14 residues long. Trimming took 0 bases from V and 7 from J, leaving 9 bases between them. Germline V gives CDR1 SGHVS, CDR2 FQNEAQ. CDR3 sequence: CASSLARSSEKLFF. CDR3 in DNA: TGTGCCAGCAGCTTAGCGCGGAGTTCTGAAAAACTGTTTTTT.

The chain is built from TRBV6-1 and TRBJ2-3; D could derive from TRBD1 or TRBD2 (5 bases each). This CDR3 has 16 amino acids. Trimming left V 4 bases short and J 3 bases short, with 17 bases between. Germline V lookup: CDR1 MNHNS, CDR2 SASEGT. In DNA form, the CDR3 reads TGTGCCAGCAGTGCCCTGTTGAGGGGTGCGACAGATACGCAGTATTTT. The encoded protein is CASSALLRGATDTQYF.

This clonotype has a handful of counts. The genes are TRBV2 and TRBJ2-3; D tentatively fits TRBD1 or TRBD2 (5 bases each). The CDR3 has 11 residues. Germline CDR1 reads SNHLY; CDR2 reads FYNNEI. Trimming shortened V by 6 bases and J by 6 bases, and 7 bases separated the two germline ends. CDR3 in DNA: TGTGCCAGCAGAGGGACGGATACGCAGTATTTT. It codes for CASRGTDTQYF.

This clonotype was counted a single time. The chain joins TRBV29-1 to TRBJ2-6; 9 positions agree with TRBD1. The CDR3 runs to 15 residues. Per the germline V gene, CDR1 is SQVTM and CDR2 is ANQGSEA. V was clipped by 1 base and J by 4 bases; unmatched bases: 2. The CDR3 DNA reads TGCAGCGTTGAAGGGACAGGGGACGGGGCCAACGTCCTGACTTTC. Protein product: CSVEGTGDGANVLTF.

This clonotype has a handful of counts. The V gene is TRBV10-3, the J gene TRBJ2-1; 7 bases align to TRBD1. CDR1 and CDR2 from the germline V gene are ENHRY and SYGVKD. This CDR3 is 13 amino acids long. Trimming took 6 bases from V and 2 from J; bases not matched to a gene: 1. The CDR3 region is CAIRGTAYNEQFF. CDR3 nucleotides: TGTGCCATCAGGGGGACAGCCTACAATGAGCAGTTCTTC.

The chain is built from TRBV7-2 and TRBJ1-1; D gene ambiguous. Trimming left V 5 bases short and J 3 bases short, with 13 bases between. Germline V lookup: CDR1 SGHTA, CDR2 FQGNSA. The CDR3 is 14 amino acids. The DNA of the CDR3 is TGTGCCAGCAGCCCAATGGTGGGTTACACTGAAGCTTTCTTT. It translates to CASSPMVGYTEAFF.

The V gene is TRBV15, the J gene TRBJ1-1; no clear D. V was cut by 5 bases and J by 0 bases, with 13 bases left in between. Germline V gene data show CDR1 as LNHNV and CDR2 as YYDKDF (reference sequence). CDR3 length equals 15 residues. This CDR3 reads CATSWGSTLNTEAFF. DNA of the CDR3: TGTGCCACCAGCTGGGGATCCACCTTGAACACTGAAGCTTTCTTT.